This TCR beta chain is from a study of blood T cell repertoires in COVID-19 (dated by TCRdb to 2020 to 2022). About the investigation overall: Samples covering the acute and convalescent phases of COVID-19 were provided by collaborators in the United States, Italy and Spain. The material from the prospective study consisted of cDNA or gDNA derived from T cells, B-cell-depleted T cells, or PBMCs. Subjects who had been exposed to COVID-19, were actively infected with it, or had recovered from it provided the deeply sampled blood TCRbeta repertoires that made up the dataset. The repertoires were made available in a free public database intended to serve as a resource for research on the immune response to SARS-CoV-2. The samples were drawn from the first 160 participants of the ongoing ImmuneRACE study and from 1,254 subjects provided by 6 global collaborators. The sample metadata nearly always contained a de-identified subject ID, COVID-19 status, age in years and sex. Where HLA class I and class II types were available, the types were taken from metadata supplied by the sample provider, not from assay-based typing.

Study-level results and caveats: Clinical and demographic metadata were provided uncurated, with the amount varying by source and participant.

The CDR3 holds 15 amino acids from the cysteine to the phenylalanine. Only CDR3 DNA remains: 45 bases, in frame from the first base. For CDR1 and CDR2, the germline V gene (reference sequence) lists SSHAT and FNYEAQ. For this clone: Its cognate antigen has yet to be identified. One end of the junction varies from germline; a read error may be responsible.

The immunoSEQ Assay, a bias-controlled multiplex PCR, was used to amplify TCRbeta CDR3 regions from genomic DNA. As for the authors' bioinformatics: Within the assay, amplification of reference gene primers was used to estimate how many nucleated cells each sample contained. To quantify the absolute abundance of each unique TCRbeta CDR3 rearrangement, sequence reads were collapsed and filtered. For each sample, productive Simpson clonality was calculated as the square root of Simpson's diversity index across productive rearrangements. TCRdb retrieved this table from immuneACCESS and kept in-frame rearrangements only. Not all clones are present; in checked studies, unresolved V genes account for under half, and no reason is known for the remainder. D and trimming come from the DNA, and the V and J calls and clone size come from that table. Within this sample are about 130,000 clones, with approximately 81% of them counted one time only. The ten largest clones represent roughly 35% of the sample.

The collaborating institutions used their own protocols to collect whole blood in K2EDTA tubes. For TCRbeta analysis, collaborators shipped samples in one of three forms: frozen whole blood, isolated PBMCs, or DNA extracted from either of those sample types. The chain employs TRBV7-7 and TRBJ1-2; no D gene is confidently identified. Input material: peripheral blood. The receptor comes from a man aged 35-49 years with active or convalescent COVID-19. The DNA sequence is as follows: TGTGCTAGCAGCCCTCTCGGTGGAGGTCTTACGAGCTACACCTTC. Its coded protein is CASSPLGGGLTSYTF.